Each of the 18 T cell receptor beta chains below was sequenced from the same sample in a study of radiation and T cells in renal cell carcinoma. Only in-frame clones appear in the TCRdb table, and some are missing; sequencing was by immunoSEQ multiplex PCR. Here the sample spans about 150,000 clones, about nine tenths being singletons. Regarding time point: blood 2 weeks post-SBRT. Sample treatment: 15 Gy SBRT to primary tumor, nephrectomy 4 weeks later. Specimen: blood, collected from a patient whose treatment included radiotherapy and nephrectomy. The origin of the receptors is a woman aged 50 to 60 with renal cell carcinoma.

A single count supports this clone. The chain links TRBV29-1 to TRBJ1-3; no clear D gene. Deletions cut 4 bases from V and 0 bases from J, with 10 bases between. Germline V gene lookup returns CDR1 SQVTM and CDR2 ANQGSEA. The CDR3 contains 14 residues. This chain's CDR3 is CSVVQQISGNTIYF. DNA for the CDR3: TGCAGCGTTGTGCAGCAGATCTCTGGAAACACCATATATTTT.

CDR3 residues: CASSLLSAWETQYF. CDR3 in DNA: TGTGCCAGCAGTCTTCTCTCTGCTTGGGAGACCCAGTACTTC. This chain links TRBV6-5 with TRBJ2-5; D ambiguous. Trimming took off 5 bases at V and 5 bases at J, with 15 bases between the two ends. The germline V gene has CDR1 MNHEY and CDR2 SVGAGI. The CDR3 contains 14 residues.

Only a few counts were recorded for this clone. The V call is TRBV4-2, the J call TRBJ1-1; D gene uncertain. CDR1 is LGHNA, CDR2 YNFKEQ, per germline. V was shortened by 1 base and J by 1 base, with 4 bases between the two germline ends. The length of the CDR3 is 13 residues. CDR3 in amino acids: CASSQARNTEAFF. CDR3 nucleotides: TGTGCCAGCAGCCAAGCAAGGAACACTGAAGCTTTCTTT.

The rearrangement links TRBV5-1 to TRBJ1-5; D uncertain. CDR1 and CDR2 from the germline V gene are SGHRS and YFSETQ. V was clipped by 1 base and J by 0 bases, with 8 bases between them. The CDR3 has 15 residues. Here the CDR3 reads CASSLWGYSNQPQHF. The CDR3 region has the DNA TGCGCCAGCAGCTTGTGGGGATATAGCAATCAGCCCCAGCATTTT.

The V and J genes are TRBV18 and TRBJ2-3, with TRBD2 identical over 8 bases. This CDR3 is 13 amino acids long. Germline V CDR1 and CDR2: KGHSH, LQKENI. V gave up 2 bases and J gave up 14 bases; unmatched junction bases: 9. CDR3 region: CASSPSGAGAPYF. The DNA for the CDR3 is TGTGCCAGCTCACCATCGGGAGCGGGGGCCCCGTATTTT.

V gene TRBV2 combines with J gene TRBJ2-5, with TRBD2 as a possible D gene (7 bases). Looked up from germline, CDR1 is SNHLY and CDR2 is FYNNEI. The CDR3 runs to 13 residues. V lost 7 bases to trimming and J lost 5 bases, with 14 bases between them. The chain's CDR3 is CASNRGAGETQYF. The CDR3 bases are TGTGCCAGCAACCGGGGGGCAGGGGAGACCCAGTACTTC.

The CDR3 spells CASSQDPVPDGYTF. The CDR3 DNA reads as TGTGCCAGCAGCCAGGACCCCGTTCCCGATGGCTACACCTTC. V is TRBV5-5 and J is TRBJ1-2, with no clear D. V was pared by 4 bases and J by 6 bases, with 16 bases between. In germline, CDR1 is SGHKS, CDR2 YYEKEE (reference sequence). The CDR3 length is 14 residues.

This clone was recorded a few times. The rearrangement joins TRBV19 to TRBJ2-4; 7 bases agree with TRBD1. The V segment lost 4 bases and the J segment 1 base; nucleotides outside the gene matches: 7. This CDR3 spans 16 amino acids. In germline, CDR1 is LNHDA, CDR2 SQIVND (reference sequence). The CDR3, as DNA: TGTGCCAGTAGTACGGGACAGTCTTCCGCCAAAAACATTCAGTACTTC. The encoded protein is CASSTGQSSAKNIQYF.

This clone was detected only once. The CDR3: CASSEVLGVLTNYGYTF. The CDR3 bases are TGTGCCAGCAGTGAAGTGTTGGGAGTTTTGACTAACTATGGCTACACCTTC. This chain connects TRBV2 to TRBJ1-2; no firm D call. The CDR3 spans 17 residues. Germline V lookup: CDR1 SNHLY, CDR2 FYNNEI. The V end lost 1 base, the J end lost 0 bases, and 15 bases lay between the germline ends.

This clone was found a few times. The genes are TRBV29-1 and TRBJ1-1; no clear D. The V end was cut by 4 bases, the J end by 0 bases, with 3 bases between. This CDR3 has 11 residues. CDR1 is SQVTM, CDR2 ANQGSEA, per germline. CDR3: CSVGLNTEAFF. For the CDR3, the DNA is TGCAGCGTTGGCTTGAACACTGAAGCTTTCTTT.

Here the CDR3 DNA reads TGTGCCAGCTCAAGACCGGGACAGGGTTCCACCTACGAGCAGTACTTC. The encoded protein is CASSRPGQGSTYEQYF. The chain has TRBV18 and TRBJ2-7; 9 nucleotides match TRBD1. The CDR3 has 16 residues. J gave up 2 bases and V 5 bases, and 10 bases lay outside the gene matches. Germline loops: CDR1 KGHSH, CDR2 LQKENI.

This clone was picked up one time. The rearrangement uses TRBV11-2 and TRBJ2-1; TRBD1 aligns across 9 bases. After removal of 1 base from V and 9 bases from J, the junction contained 7 bases not matched to a gene. The CDR3 loop spans 15 amino acids. The V gene's germline CDR1 is SGHAT and CDR2 FQNNGV. The CDR3 DNA follows: TGTGCCAGCAGCTTAGTTACCGGGACAGGGTTTGAGCAGTTCTTC. This encodes CASSLVTGTGFEQFF.

The V gene is TRBV7-6, the J gene TRBJ2-1, with no clear D. The V end was cut by 4 bases, the J end by 6 bases, with 22 bases between. The CDR3 loop spans 17 amino acids. Looked up from germline, CDR1 is SGHVS and CDR2 is FNYEAQ. CDR3 in DNA: TGTGCCAGCAGCTACCCCACCCAGTTACAAAGCTTCAATGAGCAGTTCTTC. This translates into CASSYPTQLQSFNEQFF.

The CDR3 DNA reads TGTGCCAGCAGCGCCTCTGGAGATGAGCAGTTCTTC. Its translation: CASSASGDEQFF. The V and J genes are TRBV6-5 and TRBJ2-1, with D unclear. The CDR3 spans 12 residues. V lost 6 bases and J 8 bases, leaving 11 bases between the germline ends. Germline loops: CDR1 MNHEY, CDR2 SVGAGI.

This sequence joins TRBV19 and TRBJ1-1, with 10 positions matching TRBD1. Germline CDR1 is LNHDA and CDR2 is SQIVND (reference sequence). This CDR3 spans 14 amino acids. After removal of 9 bases from V and 5 bases from J, the junction contained 9 bases not matched to a gene. The DNA for the CDR3 is TGTGCCAGCGAAGACAGGGGGCTGGGAACTGAAGCTTTCTTT. This translates into CASEDRGLGTEAFF.

The J gene is TRBJ1-1, the V gene TRBV9, with no clear D. Trimming removed 2 bases from V and 5 bases from J, with 13 bases in between. The CDR3 loop spans 14 amino acids. Germline V CDR1 and CDR2: SGDLS, YYNGEE. CDR3 in DNA: TGTGCCAGCAGCGTCGTTCCGGGGTCTACTGAAGCTTTCTTT. Protein product: CASSVVPGSTEAFF. Filled out from reference TRBV9 and TRBJ1-1, the complete variable domain reads DSGVTQTPKHLITATGQRVTLRCSPRSGDLSVYWYQQSLDQGLQFLIQYYNGEERAKGNILERFSAQQFPDLHSELNLSSLELGDSALYFCASSVVPGSTEAFFGQGTRLTVV.

CDR3 residues: CASSSRQSSYEQYF. CDR3 coding DNA: TGTGCCAGCAGCTCCCGGCAGTCCTCCTACGAGCAGTACTTC. This chain connects TRBV7-6 to TRBJ2-7; no clear D gene. The germline CDR1 and CDR2 sequences are SGHVS and FNYEAQ. Deletions cut 4 bases from V and 0 bases from J, with 10 bases between. The CDR3 is made up of 14 amino acids.

This clone appeared a single time. The V and J genes are TRBV18 and TRBJ1-2; possibly TRBD1 for D (5 bases). The CDR3 is 19 residues long. Germline V gives CDR1 KGHSH, CDR2 LQKENI. V lost 1 base and J 2 bases, leaving 23 bases between the germline ends. CDR3 nucleotide sequence: TGTGCCAGCTCACCACTCGCGGCAGGGCCGGTACCTGAGAACTATGGCTACACCTTC. Protein sequence: CASSPLAAGPVPENYGYTF.